Presented here are 21 T cell receptor beta chains from one specimen sequenced in a study of blood T cells in healthy people across ages. Using a J-beta primer mix together with a sample-barcoded 5' primer, a second PCR was run for about 6 to 12 cycles. In TCRdb, the 5' RACE reads were re-called with MiXCR into one record per CDR3 protein. The data contain about 1,400,000 distinct CDR3 sequences, about 43% of them singletons. The source material was blood. Receptors were obtained from a woman under 30 in good health.

This clonotype was picked up many times. The chain has TRBV10-3 and TRBJ2-7; weak D call: TRBD1 (5 bases). The V gene's germline CDR1 is ENHRY and CDR2 SYGVKD. V dropped 9 bases and J dropped 0 bases, with 15 bases sitting between them. The CDR3 consists of 14 residues. CDR3 sequence (DNA): TGTGCCATTAGGGAAACAGGAGCCTCCTACGAGCAGTACTTC. This sequence encodes CAIRETGASYEQYF.

The chain links TRBV6-5 to TRBJ2-5, with D perhaps matching TRBD1 (6 bases). The last part of the DNA fits TRBJ2-7 better; the J call may be wrong. CDR3 length: 16 residues. Germline CDR1 MNHEY, CDR2 SVGAGI. For the CDR3, the DNA is TGTGCCAGCAGCACCCTCAGGGGAGCACTTTCCCACGAGCAGTACTTC. It encodes CASSTLRGALSHEQYF.

The genes are TRBV28 and TRBJ1-1; D is undetermined. Looked up from germline, CDR1 is MDHEN and CDR2 is SYDVKM. The CDR3 is made up of 12 amino acids. The V end was cut by 5 bases, the J end by 11 bases, with 15 bases between. CDR3 protein: CASSTPPPRAFF. The CDR3 region has the DNA TGTGCCAGCAGTACCCCTCCGCCTCGGGCTTTCTTT.

This chain links TRBV9 with TRBJ2-1; TRBD1 might be the D (6 bases). Germline assignment: CDR1 SGDLS and CDR2 YYNGEE. The CDR3 loop spans 15 amino acids. V gave up 0 bases and J gave up 5 bases, with 12 bases separating them. The CDR3 DNA follows: TGTGCCAGCAGCGTAGGTGGGGGCCCCCACAATGAGCAGTTCTTC. This gives the protein CASSVGGGPHNEQFF. The entire variable domain, with the rest obtained from reference TRBV9 and TRBJ2-1, is as follows: DSGVTQTPKHLITATGQRVTLRCSPRSGDLSVYWYQQSLDQGLQFLIQYYNGEERAKGNILERFSAQQFPDLHSELNLSSLELGDSALYFCASSVGGGPHNEQFFGPGTRLTVL.

This clonotype appeared a few times. The rearrangement links TRBV6-2 or TRBV6-3 to TRBJ2-2; 12 bases are a match to TRBD2. V shed 2 bases, J shed 5 bases, and the junction held 6 bases outside the gene matches. The CDR3 runs to 17 residues. CDR1 and CDR2 (germline): MNHEY, SVGEGT. The CDR3 DNA is TGTGCCAGCAGTTACCCTAGACTAGCGGGGGATACCGGGGAGCTGTTTTTT. Its protein product is CASSYPRLAGDTGELFF.

This clonotype occurred a few times. The chain carries TRBV20-1 and TRBJ2-5; D possibly corresponds to TRBD1 (5 bases). The length of the CDR3 is 12 residues. Germline loops: CDR1 DFQATT, CDR2 SNEGSKA (reference sequence). V lost 0 bases to trimming and J lost 11 bases, with 13 bases between them. CDR3 protein: CSARDGQIQQYF. CDR3 DNA: TGCAGTGCTAGAGACGGACAAATTCAGCAGTACTTC.

The chain has TRBV20-1 and TRBJ2-7; unclear D gene. This CDR3 region has 10 residues. V was trimmed by 7 bases and J by 1 base, leaving 5 bases between them. Germline CDR1 and CDR2: DFQATT and SNEGSKA (reference sequence). CDR3 region: CSVSSYEQYF. In DNA form, the CDR3 reads TGCAGTGTATCTTCCTACGAGCAGTACTTC.

Remarks on this clonotype: A read error may account for a junction end that differs from germline. The genes are TRBV20-1 and TRBJ2-3; the D gene could be TRBD1 or TRBD2 (6 bases each). Germline lookup yields CDR1 DFQATT and CDR2 SNEGSKA (reference sequence). There are 16 residues in the CDR3. CDR3 loop: CSALAAQTERTDAQYF. The CDR3 DNA reads as TGCAGTGCCTTAGCGGCGCAAACTGAGAGGACAGATGCGCAGTATTTT.

This rearrangement joins TRBV27 to TRBJ2-3, with D unclear. The CDR3 extends over 15 amino acids. Germline lookup yields CDR1 MNHEY and CDR2 SMNVEV (reference sequence). Trimming took 4 bases from V and 2 from J, leaving 13 bases between them. CDR3 nucleotide sequence: TGTGCCAGCAGTTCATCGAGGCGGACCACAGATACGCAGTATTTT. This sequence encodes CASSSSRRTTDTQYF.

V usage is TRBV4-1 and J usage is TRBJ2-1; a possible D gene is TRBD2 (7 bases). V was pared by 3 bases and J by 5 bases, with 23 bases between. CDR1 MGHRA and CDR2 YSYEKL come from the germline V gene. The CDR3 covers 18 residues. As DNA, the CDR3 is TGCGCCAGCAGCCAGACCCCGTTCGGGCGGGGGCCTAACAATGAGCAGTTCTTC. This translates into CASSQTPFGRGPNNEQFF.

This clonotype was observed a single time. The chain is built from TRBV9 and TRBJ1-1; no clear D. Per germline, CDR1 SGDLS and CDR2 YYNGEE. V was shortened by 7 bases and J by 3 bases, with 16 bases between the two germline ends. The CDR3 spans 14 residues. Here the CDR3 reads CASRPGIEDTEAFF. The CDR3 coding sequence is TGTGCCAGCCGGCCGGGGATTGAGGACACTGAAGCTTTCTTT.

This clonotype has just a few counts. The V and J genes are TRBV7-8 and TRBJ1-2, with D tentatively TRBD1 (5 bases). The germline V gene has CDR1 SGHVS and CDR2 FQNEAQ. The CDR3 has 17 amino acids. Deletions cut 1 base from V and 4 bases from J, with 19 bases between. CDR3 bases: TGTGCCAGCAGCTTAGATCGAAGGTGGGGGTCCCTCTATGGCTACACCTTC. Translating gives CASSLDRRWGSLYGYTF.

This chain links TRBV4-2 with TRBJ1-5; TRBD1 matches 7 bases. Losses at the gene ends were 0 bases for V and 6 bases for J; bases not matched to a gene: 8. The length of the CDR3 is 16 residues. The V gene's germline CDR1 is LGHNA and CDR2 YNFKEQ. CDR3 loop: CASSQETGAKSQPQHF. The CDR3 coding sequence is TGTGCCAGCAGCCAAGAAACAGGGGCCAAAAGTCAGCCCCAGCATTTT.

The chain uses TRBV6-6 and TRBJ2-5; D is ambiguous. There are 12 residues in the CDR3. Between the trimmed V and J ends, which lost 5 bases and 9 bases, there was a span of 13 bases. CDR1 and CDR2 from the germline V gene are MNHNY and SVGAGI (reference sequence). Here the CDR3 DNA reads TGTGCCAGCAGTCAAAAATGGGCGGCCCAGTACTTC. It codes for CASSQKWAAQYF.

This chain joins TRBV29-1 and TRBJ1-4; D call uncertain. Germline V lookup: CDR1 SQVTM, CDR2 ANQGSEA. V lost 5 bases and J 4 bases, leaving 11 bases between the germline ends. The CDR3 is 13 amino acids. As DNA, the CDR3 is TGCAGCGTTCTAAAGGGAGGTAATGAAAAACTGTTTTTT. Translating gives CSVLKGGNEKLFF.

The chain carries TRBV7-3 and TRBJ2-3; 11 bases are a match to TRBD2. The CDR3 is made up of 17 amino acids. V shed 1 base and J 4 bases; nucleotides not matched to a gene: 7. Germline-derived CDR1 and CDR2 are SGHTA and FQGTGA. CDR3 in amino acids: CASSLRVSGGAADTQYF. Here the CDR3 DNA reads TGTGCCAGCAGCTTAAGAGTTAGCGGGGGGGCGGCAGATACGCAGTATTTT.

The chain is built from TRBV20-1 and TRBJ2-2, with 7 bases identical to TRBD1. V lost 6 bases, J lost 3 bases, and 4 bases stayed unmatched. The CDR3 has 13 amino acids. From germline, CDR1 is DFQATT and CDR2 SNEGSKA (reference sequence). CDR3 sequence: CSAFTGDTGELFF. CDR3 DNA: TGCAGTGCATTCACAGGGGACACCGGGGAGCTGTTTTTT.

In its sample, this clonotype was seen once. CDR3 bases: TGTGCCAGCAGCGTACTAGGGGGACTAAATGAGCAGTTCTTC. As protein: CASSVLGGLNEQFF. V gene TRBV4-2 combines with J gene TRBJ2-1, with D possibly TRBD2 on 7 matching bases. The germline gives CDR1 LGHNA, CDR2 YNFKEQ. Trimming cost V 5 bases and J 7 bases, with 15 bases left between them. CDR3 length equals 14 residues.

The V gene is TRBV20-1, the J gene TRBJ1-2; no clear D. The CDR3 contains 13 residues. The V and J ends lost 2 bases and 7 bases respectively, with 14 bases between them. Germline CDR1 reads DFQATT; CDR2 reads SNEGSKA (reference sequence). CDR3 bases: TGCAGTGCTAGACAACGGACCTCTGGTGGCTACACCTTC. The encoded protein is CSARQRTSGGYTF.

V and J are TRBV20-1 and TRBJ2-3; D unresolved. With 3 bases removed from V and 7 bases from J, the gap between germline ends came to 17 bases. Germline V CDR1 and CDR2: DFQATT, SNEGSKA (reference sequence). CDR3 length: 14 amino acids. CDR3 sequence (DNA): TGCAGTGCTAGTTACCCGACCGAGGTGAATACGCAGTATTTT. As protein: CSASYPTEVNTQYF.

This chain joins TRBV12-3 or TRBV12-4 and TRBJ2-1; D gene ambiguous. V gave up 7 bases and J gave up 7 bases, with 20 bases separating them. This CDR3 has 15 residues. CDR3 residues: CASTRGMVVWNEQFF. Here the CDR3 DNA reads TGTGCCAGCACCCGTGGGATGGTCGTTTGGAATGAGCAGTTCTTC.